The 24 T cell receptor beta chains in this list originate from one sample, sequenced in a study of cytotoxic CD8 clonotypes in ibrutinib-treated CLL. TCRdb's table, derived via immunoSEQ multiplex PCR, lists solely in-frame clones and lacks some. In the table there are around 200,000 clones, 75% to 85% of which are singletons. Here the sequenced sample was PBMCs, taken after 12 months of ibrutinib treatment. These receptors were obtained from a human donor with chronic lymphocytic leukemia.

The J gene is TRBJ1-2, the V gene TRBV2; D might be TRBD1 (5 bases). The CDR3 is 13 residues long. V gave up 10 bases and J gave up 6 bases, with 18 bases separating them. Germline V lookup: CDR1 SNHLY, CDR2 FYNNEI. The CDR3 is CATSLQGSHGYTF. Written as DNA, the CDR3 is TGTGCCACCTCCCTTCAGGGATCCCATGGCTACACCTTC.

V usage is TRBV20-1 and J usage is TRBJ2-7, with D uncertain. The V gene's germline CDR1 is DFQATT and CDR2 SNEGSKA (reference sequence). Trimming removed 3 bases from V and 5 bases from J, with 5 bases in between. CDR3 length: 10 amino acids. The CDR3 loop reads CSASRDEQYF. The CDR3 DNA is TGCAGTGCTAGTCGTGACGAGCAGTACTTC.

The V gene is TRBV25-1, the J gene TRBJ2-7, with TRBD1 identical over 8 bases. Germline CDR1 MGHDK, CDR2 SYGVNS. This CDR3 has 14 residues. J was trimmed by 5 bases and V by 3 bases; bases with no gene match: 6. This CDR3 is CASSDRDRGHEQYF. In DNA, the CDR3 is TGTGCCAGCAGTGACCGAGACAGGGGCCACGAGCAGTACTTC.

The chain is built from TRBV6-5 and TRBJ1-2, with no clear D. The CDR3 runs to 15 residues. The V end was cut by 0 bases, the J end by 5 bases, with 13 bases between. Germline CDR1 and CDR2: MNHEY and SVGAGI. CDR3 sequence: CASSYSSESGYGYTF. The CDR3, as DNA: TGTGCCAGCAGTTACTCATCGGAATCGGGGTATGGCTACACCTTC.

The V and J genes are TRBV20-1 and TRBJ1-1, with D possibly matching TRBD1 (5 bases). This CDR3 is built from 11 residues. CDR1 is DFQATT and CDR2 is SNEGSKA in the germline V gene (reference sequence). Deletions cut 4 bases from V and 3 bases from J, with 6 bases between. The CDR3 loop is CSAMGDTEAFF. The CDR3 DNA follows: TGCAGTGCTATGGGGGACACTGAAGCTTTCTTT.

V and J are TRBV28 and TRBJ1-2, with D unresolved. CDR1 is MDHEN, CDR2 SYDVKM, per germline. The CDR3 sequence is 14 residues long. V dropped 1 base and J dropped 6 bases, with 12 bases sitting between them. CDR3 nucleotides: TGTGCCAGCAGTTTATTACAAGGACGTAATGGCTACACCTTC. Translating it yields CASSLLQGRNGYTF.

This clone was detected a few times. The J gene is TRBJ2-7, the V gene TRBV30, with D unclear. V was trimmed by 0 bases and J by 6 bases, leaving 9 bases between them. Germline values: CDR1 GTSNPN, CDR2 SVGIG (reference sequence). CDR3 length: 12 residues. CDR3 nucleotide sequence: TGTGCCTGGAGTGTACCTTACGGCGAGCAGTACTTC. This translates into CAWSVPYGEQYF.

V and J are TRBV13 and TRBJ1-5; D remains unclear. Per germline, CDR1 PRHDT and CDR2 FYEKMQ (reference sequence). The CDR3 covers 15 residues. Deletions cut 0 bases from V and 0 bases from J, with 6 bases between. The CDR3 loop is CASSLGTYSNQPQHF. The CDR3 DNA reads TGTGCCAGCAGCTTAGGGACCTATAGCAATCAGCCCCAGCATTTT.

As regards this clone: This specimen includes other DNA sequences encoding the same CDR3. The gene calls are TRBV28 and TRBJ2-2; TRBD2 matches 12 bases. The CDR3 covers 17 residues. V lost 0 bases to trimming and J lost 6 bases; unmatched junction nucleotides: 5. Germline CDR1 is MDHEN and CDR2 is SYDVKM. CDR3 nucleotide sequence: TGTGCCAGCAGTTTATGGGGGCTAGCGGGAGGGCCCGGGGAGCTGTTTTTT. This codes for CASSLWGLAGGPGELFF.

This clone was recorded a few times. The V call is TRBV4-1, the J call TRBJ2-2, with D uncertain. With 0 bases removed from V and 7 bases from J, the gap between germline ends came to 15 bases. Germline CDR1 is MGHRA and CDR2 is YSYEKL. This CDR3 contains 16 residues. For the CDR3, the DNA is TGCGCCAGCAGCCAAGATGGGTCGTGGGTCAACGGGGAGCTGTTTTTT. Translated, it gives CASSQDGSWVNGELFF.

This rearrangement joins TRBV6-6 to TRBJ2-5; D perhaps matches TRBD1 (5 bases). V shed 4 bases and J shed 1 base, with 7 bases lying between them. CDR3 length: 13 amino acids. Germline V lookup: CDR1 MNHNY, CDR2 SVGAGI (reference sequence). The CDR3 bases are TGTGCCAGCAGTTTACAGGCCCAAGAGACCCAGTACTTC. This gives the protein CASSLQAQETQYF.

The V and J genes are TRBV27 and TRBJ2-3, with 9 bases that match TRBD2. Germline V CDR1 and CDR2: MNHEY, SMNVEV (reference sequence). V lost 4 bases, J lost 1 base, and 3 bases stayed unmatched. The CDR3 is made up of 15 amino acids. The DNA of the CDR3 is TGTGCCAGCAGTTCCTGGACTAGCGGCACAGATACGCAGTATTTT. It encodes CASSSWTSGTDTQYF.

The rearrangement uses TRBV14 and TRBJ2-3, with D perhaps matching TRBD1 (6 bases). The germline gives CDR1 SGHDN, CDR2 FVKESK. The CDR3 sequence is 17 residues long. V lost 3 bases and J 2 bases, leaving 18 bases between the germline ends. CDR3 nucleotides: TGTGCCAGCAGCCACAGACAGGTGTCGTTGTTCACAGATACGCAGTATTTT. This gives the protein CASSHRQVSLFTDTQYF.

The chain's CDR3 is CAWSVRRQPTYYEQYF. The CDR3 DNA reads as TGTGCCTGGAGTGTAAGGAGACAGCCAACTTACTACGAGCAGTACTTC. This chain joins TRBV30 and TRBJ2-7; a possible D gene is TRBD1 (5 bases). This CDR3 is 16 amino acids long. V dropped 0 bases and J dropped 3 bases, with 18 bases sitting between them. Germline CDR1 is GTSNPN and CDR2 is SVGIG (reference sequence).

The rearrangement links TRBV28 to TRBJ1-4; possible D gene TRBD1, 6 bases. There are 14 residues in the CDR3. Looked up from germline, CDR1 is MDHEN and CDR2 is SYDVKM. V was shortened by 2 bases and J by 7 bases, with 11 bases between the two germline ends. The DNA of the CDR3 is TGTGCCAGCAGTTTAGAGGGGGGGAGTGAAAAACTGTTTTTT. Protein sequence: CASSLEGGSEKLFF. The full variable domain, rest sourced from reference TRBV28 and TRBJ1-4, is DVKVTQSSRYLVKRTGEKVFLECVQDMDHENMFWYRQDPGLGLRLIYFSYDVKMKEKGDIPEGYSVSREKKERFSLILESASTNQTSMYLCASSLEGGSEKLFFGSGTQLSVL.

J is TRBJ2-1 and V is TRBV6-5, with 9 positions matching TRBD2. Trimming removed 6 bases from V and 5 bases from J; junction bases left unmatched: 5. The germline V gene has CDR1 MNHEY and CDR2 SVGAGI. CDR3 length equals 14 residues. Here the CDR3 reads CASSRAGGHNEQFF. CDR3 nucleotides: TGTGCCAGCAGCCGAGCGGGAGGCCACAATGAGCAGTTCTTC.

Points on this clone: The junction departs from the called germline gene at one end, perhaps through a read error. DNA of the CDR3: TGTGCCAGCAGTCAAGCACGGGACTACCACAATGAGCAGTTCTTC. Its protein product is CASSQARDYHNEQFF. The J gene is TRBJ2-1, the V gene TRBV2; 7 bases line up with TRBD2. CDR3 length: 15 residues. Germline V gene data show CDR1 as SNHLY and CDR2 as FYNNEI.

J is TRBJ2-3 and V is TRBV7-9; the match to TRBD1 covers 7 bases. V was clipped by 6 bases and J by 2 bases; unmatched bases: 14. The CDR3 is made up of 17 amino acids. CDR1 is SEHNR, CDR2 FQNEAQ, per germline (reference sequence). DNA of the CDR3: TGTGCCAGCAGTGACCCCATTTCGGGACAGCCCACAGATACGCAGTATTTT. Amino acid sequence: CASSDPISGQPTDTQYF.

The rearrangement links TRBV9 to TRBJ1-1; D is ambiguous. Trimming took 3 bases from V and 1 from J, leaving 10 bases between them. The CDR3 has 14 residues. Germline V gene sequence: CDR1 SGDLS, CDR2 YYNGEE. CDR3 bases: TGTGCCAGCAGCGAACCGCACTCGAACACTGAAGCTTTCTTT. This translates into CASSEPHSNTEAFF.

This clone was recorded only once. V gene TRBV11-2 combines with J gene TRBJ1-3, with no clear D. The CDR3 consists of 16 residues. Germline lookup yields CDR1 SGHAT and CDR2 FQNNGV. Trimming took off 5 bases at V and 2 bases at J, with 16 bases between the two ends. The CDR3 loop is CASSPRRTGTGNTIYF. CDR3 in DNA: TGTGCCAGCAGCCCGCGAAGGACTGGGACTGGAAACACCATATATTTT.

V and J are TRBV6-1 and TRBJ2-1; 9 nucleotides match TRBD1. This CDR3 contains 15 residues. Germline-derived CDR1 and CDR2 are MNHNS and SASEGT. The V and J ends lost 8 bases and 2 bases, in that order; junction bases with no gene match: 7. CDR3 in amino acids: CASLLGQGTYNEQFF. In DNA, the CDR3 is TGTGCCAGCCTCCTCGGACAGGGGACCTACAATGAGCAGTTCTTC.

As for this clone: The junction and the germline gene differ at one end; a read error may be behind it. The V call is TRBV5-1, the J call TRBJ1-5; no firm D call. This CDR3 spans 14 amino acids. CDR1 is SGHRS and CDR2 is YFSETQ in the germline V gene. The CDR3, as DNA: TGCGCCAGCAGCTTGGACAGTAGCAATCAGTCCCAGCATTTT. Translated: CASSLDSSNQSQHF.

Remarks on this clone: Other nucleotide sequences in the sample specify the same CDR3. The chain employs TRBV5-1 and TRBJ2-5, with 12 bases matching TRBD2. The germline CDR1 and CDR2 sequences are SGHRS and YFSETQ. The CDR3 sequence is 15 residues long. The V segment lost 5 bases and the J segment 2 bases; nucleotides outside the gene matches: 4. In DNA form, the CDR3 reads TGCGCCAGCAGGCGAGGGACTAGCGGGCAAGAGACCCAGTACTTC. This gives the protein CASRRGTSGQETQYF.

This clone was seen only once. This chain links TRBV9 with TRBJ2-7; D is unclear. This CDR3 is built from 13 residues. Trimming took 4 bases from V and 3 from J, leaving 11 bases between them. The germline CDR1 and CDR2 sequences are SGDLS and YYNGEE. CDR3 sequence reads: CASSPPVRYEQYF. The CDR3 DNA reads TGTGCCAGCAGCCCCCCCGTTCGCTACGAGCAGTACTTC.